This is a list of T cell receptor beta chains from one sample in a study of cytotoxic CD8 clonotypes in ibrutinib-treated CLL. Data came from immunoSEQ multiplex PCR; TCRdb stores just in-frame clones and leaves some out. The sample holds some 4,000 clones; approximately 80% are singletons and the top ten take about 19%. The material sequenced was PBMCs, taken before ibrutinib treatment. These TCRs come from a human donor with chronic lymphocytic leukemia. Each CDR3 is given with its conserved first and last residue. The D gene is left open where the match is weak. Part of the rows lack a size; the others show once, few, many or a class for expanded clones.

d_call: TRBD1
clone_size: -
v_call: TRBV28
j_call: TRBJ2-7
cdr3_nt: TGTGCCACCGTTCCCCCACCGGGACAGTTACTTGGGGAGCAGTACTTC
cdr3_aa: CATVPPPGQLLGEQYF

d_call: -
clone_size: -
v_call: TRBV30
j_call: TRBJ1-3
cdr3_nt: TGTGCCTGGAGTGTAATGGGAGACACCATATATTTT
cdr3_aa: CAWSVMGDTIYF

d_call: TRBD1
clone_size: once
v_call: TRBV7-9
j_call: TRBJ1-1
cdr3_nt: TGTGCCAGCAGCCGGACAGGAGTCATGAACACTGAAGCTTTCTTT
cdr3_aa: CASSRTGVMNTEAFF

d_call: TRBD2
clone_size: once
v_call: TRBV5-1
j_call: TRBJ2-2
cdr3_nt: TGCGCCAGCAGCCCATCCGGGACTAGCAGGGAGCTGTTTTTT
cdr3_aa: CASSPSGTSRELFF

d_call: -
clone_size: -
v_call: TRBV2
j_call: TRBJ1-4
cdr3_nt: TGTGCCAGCAGTGAACGGTCGGCATCTCAAAATGAAAAACTGTTTTTT
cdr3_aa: CASSERSASQNEKLFF

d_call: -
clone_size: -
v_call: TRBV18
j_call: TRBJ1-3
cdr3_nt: TGTGCCAGCTCACTCGGAGTTACGGGAGGAAACACCATATATTTT
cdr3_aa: CASSLGVTGGNTIYF

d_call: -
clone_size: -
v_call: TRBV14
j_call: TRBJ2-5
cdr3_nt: TGTGCCAGCAGCCGCCAGCTAAGGGGAGAGACCCAGTACTTC
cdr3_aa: CASSRQLRGETQYF

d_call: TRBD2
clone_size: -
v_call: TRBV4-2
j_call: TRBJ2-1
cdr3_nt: TGTGCCAGCAGCCAAGAAGGGACTAGCGCCCACAATGAGCAGTTCTTC
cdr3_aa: CASSQEGTSAHNEQFF

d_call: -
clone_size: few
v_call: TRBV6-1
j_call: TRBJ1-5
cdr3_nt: TGTGCCAGCACTGGGACAATGGATCAGCCCCAGCATTTT
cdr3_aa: CASTGTMDQPQHF

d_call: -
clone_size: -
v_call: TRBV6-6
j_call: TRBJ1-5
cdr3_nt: TGTGCCAGCAGTTACTCGGCCGGGTTCAATCAGCCCCAGCATTTT
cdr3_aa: CASSYSAGFNQPQHF

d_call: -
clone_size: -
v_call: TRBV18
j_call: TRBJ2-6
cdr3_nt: TGTGCCAGCTCACCAGCGGGCCGGGCTGGGGCCAACGTCCTGACTTTC
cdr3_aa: CASSPAGRAGANVLTF

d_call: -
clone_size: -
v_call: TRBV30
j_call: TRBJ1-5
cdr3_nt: TGTGCCTGGTCCTCAGGTAGCGGCAATCAGCCCCAGCATTTT
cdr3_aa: CAWSSGSGNQPQHF

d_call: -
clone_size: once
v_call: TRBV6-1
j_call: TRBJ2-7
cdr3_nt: TGTGCCAGCAGTGGACAGGTTCGAAGCGGCTCCTACGAGCAGTACTTC
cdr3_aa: CASSGQVRSGSYEQYF

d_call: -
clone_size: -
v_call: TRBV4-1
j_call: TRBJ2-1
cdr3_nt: TGCGCCAGCAGAGGGAACAATGAGCAGTTCTTC
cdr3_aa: CASRGNNEQFF

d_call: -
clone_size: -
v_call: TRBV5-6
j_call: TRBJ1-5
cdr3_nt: TGTGCCAGCAGCTTGGCCGGATATGAGCAGCCCCAGCATTTT
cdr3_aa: CASSLAGYEQPQHF

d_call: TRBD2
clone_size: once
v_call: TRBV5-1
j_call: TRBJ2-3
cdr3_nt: TGCGCCAGCTCCATCCTGGGACTAGCGTCCCGTCGGGAGTCAGATACGCAGTATTTT
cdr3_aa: CASSILGLASRRESDTQYF

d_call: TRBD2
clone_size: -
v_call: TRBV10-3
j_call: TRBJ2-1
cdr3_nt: TGCGCCATCAGTGAGTCGAAGACTAGCGATACCAATGAGCAGTTCTTC
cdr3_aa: CAISESKTSDTNEQFF

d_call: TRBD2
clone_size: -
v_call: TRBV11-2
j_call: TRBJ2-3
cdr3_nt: TGTGCCAGCAGCCCGGGGGGGCTCACAGATACGCAGTATTTT
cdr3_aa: CASSPGGLTDTQYF

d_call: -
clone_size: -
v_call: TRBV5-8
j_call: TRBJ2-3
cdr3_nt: TGTGCCAGCAGCTTGACTAGCCCCTACACAGATACGCAGTATTTT
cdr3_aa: CASSLTSPYTDTQYF

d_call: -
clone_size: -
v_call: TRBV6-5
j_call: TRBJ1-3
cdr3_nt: TGTGCCAGCAGTTACACCTTCTCTGGAAACACCATATATTTT
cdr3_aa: CASSYTFSGNTIYF

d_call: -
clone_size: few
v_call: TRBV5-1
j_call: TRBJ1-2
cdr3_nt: TGCGCCAGCAGCTTGGGCTTCTATGGCTACACCTTC
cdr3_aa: CASSLGFYGYTF

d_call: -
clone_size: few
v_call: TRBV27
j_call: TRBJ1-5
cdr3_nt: TGTGCCACCCGGCGGGGGGTTAGCAATCAGCCCCAGCATTTT
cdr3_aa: CATRRGVSNQPQHF

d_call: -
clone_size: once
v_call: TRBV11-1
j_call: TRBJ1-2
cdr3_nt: TGTGCCAGCAGCTTACTCAACTACGCCGGCAGGGGTGGCTACACCTTC
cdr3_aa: CASSLLNYAGRGGYTF

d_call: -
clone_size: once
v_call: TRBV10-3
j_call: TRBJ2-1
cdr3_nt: TGTGCCATCAGTGATGGTGTCGGTTACAATGAGCAGTTCTTC
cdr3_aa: CAISDGVGYNEQFF

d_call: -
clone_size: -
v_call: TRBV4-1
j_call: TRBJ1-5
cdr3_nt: TGCGCCAGCAGCCATTCGGGGATGGGCAATCAGCCCCAGCATTTT
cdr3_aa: CASSHSGMGNQPQHF

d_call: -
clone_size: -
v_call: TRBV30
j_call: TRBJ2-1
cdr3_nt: TGTGCCTGGATGGATGAGCAGTTCTTC
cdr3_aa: CAWMDEQFF

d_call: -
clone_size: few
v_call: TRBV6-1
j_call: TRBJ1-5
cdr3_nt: TGTGCCAGCAGTGAAGACGAGGGGAGTGGCAATCAGCCCCAGCATTTT
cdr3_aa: CASSEDEGSGNQPQHF

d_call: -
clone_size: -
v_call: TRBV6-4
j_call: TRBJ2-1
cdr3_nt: TGTGCCAGCAGCACCGGGTATAACAATGAGCAGTTCTTC
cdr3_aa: CASSTGYNNEQFF

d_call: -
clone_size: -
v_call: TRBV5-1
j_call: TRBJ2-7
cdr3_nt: TGCGCCAGCAGCGGCGAGGGGCACGAGCAGTACTTC
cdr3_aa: CASSGEGHEQYF

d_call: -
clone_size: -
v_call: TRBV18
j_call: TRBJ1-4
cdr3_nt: TGTGCCAGCTCACCACGCAGCAGGGCAACTAATGAAAAACTGTTTTTT
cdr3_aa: CASSPRSRATNEKLFF

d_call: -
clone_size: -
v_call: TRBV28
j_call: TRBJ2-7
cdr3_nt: TGTGCCAGCAGTGCCTCATACGAGCAGTACTTC
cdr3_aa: CASSASYEQYF

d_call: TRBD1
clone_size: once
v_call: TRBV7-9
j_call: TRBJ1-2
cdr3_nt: TGTGCCAGCAGCTTGGATCCCCCCGGGACAGAGTACGACGGCTACACCTTC
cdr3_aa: CASSLDPPGTEYDGYTF

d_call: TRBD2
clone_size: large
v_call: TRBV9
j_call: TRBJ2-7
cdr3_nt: TGTGCCAGCAGCGTAGGTGGTAGCGGGAGTAACGAGCAGTACTTC
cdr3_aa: CASSVGGSGSNEQYF

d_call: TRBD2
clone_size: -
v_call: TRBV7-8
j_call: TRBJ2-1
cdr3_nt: TGTGCCAGCAGCTCGTTTAGCGGGCTTTTCTACAATGAGCAGTTCTTC
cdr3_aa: CASSSFSGLFYNEQFF

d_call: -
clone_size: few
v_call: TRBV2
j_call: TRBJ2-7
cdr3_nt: TGTGCCAGCAGGCGGGAAGGCCAAGAGCAGTACTTC
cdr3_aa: CASRREGQEQYF

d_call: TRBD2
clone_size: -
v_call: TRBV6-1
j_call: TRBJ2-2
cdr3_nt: TGTGCCAGCAGTGTACTAGCGGGAGGAATGAACACCGGGGAGCTGTTTTTT
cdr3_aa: CASSVLAGGMNTGELFF

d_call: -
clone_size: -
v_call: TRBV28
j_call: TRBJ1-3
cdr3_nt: TGTGCCAGCAGCCTCAGGGAAAACACCATATATTTT
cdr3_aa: CASSLRENTIYF

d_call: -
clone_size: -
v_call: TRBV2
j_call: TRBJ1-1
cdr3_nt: TGTGCCAGCAGTGGTCAGACTGAAGCTTTCTTT
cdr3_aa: CASSGQTEAFF

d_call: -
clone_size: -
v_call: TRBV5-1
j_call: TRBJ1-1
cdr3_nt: TGCGCCAGCAGCCCCGCCGCGGGGAGTACTGAAGCTTTCTTT
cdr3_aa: CASSPAAGSTEAFF

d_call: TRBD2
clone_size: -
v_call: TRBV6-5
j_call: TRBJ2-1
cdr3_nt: TGTGCCAGCAGTTGGACTAGCGGGAGCAATGAGCAGTTCTTC
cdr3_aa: CASSWTSGSNEQFF

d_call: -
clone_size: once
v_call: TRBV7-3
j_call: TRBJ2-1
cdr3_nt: TGTGCCAGCAGTTTCGACGTAAGCTCCTACAATGAGCAGTTCTTC
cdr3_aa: CASSFDVSSYNEQFF

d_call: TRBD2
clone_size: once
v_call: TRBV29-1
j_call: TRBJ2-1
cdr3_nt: TGCAGCGTTGAAGGGGTTCCGGGACTAGCAAACAATGAGCAGTTCTTC
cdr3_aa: CSVEGVPGLANNEQFF

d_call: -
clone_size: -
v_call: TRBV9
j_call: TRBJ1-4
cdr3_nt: TGTGCCAGCAGCGTAGGGGGGACCCCGGCAGAAAAACTGTTTTTT
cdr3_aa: CASSVGGTPAEKLFF

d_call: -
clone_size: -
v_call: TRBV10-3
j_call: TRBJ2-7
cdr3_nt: TGTGCCACCGGGACCGCCCCAGGGCAGTACTTC
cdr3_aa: CATGTAPGQYF

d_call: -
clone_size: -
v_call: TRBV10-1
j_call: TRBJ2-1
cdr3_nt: TGCGCCAGCTCACAGGGACGGGAGGTGCAGTTCTTC
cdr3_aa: CASSQGREVQFF

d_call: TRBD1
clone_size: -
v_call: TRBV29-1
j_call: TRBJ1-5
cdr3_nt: TGCAGCGTTCAGGGGGGCGGCAATCAGCCCCAGCATTTT
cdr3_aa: CSVQGGGNQPQHF

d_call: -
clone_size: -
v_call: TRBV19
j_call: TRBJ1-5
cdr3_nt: TGTGCCAGTAGTATCTCCCGGAATCAGCCCCAGCATTTT
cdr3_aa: CASSISRNQPQHF

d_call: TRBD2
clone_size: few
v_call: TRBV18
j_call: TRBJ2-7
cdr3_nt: TGTGCCAGCTCACCCCGATCCACTAGCGGGAGTTCCTACGAGCAGTACTTC
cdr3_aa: CASSPRSTSGSSYEQYF

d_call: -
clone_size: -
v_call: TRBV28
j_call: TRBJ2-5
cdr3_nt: TGTGCCAGCATCGACAGCGCCCAAGAGACCCAGTACTTC
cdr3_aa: CASIDSAQETQYF

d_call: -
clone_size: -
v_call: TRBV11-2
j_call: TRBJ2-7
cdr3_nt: TGTGCCAGCAGCTTACTGGGGGCTTACGAGCAGTACTTC
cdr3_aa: CASSLLGAYEQYF

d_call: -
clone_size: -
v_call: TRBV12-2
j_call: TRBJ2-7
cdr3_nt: TGTGCAAGTCGCTTAGGGACGCGACTAGCGGGAGGGCCGGGCGAGCAGTACTTC
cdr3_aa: CASRLGTRLAGGPGEQYF

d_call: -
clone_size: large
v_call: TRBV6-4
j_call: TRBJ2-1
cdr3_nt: TGTGCCAGCAGTGACTCAGGGGGAGAGGGGAATGAGCAGTTCTTC
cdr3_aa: CASSDSGGEGNEQFF

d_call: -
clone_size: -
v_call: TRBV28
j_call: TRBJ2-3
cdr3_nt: TGTGCCAGCAGTTTAGGGGGCTCGGGAACAGATACGCAGTATTTT
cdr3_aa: CASSLGGSGTDTQYF